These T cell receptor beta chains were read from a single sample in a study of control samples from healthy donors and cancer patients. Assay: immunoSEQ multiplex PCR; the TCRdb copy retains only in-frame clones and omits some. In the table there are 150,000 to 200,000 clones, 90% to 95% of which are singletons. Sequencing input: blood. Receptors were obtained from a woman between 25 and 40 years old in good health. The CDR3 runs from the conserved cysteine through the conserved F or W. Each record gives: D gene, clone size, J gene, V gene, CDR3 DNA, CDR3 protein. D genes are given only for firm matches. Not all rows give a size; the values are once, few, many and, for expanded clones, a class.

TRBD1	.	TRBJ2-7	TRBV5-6	TGTGCCAGCAGCTTGGCCCTGGGACAGGGGGCCGAGCAGTACTTC	CASSLALGQGAEQYF
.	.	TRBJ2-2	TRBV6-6	TGTGCCAGCAGGGGACTCTACACCGGGGAGCTGTTTTTT	CASRGLYTGELFF
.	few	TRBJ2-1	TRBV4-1	TGCGCCAGCAGCCAAGCGGGCCCCTACAATGAGCAGTTCTTC	CASSQAGPYNEQFF
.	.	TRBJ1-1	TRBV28	TGTGCCAGCAGTTTGGGGGGAAGGACTGAAGCTTTCTTT	CASSLGGRTEAFF
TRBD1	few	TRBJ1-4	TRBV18	TGTGCCAGCTCACGGGGACAGCTGAATGAAAAACTGTTTTTT	CASSRGQLNEKLFF
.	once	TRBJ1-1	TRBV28	TGTGCCAGCAGGGGACAATACACTGAAGCTTTCTTT	CASRGQYTEAFF
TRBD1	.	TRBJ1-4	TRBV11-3	TGTGCCAGCAGCTATGGACAGGGCGAAAAACTGTTTTTT	CASSYGQGEKLFF
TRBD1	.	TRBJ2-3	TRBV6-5	TGTGCCAGCAGTTACACCGACAGGGTCCCAGATACGCAGTATTTT	CASSYTDRVPDTQYF
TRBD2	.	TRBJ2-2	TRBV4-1	TGCGCCAGCAGCCAAGCCTCTAGCGGGGGGGTCACCGGGGAGCTGTTTTTT	CASSQASSGGVTGELFF
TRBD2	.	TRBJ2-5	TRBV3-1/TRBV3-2	TGTGCCAGCAGTCTACTAGCGGCCCTCCAAGAGACCCAGTACTTC	CASSLLAALQETQYF
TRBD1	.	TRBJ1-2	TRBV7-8	TGTGCCAGTGGGGACAGGGGGTCCGATGGCTACACCTTC	CASGDRGSDGYTF
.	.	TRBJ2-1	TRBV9	TGTGCCAGCAGCGTAGAAGGGCGGCGTGAGCAGTTCTTC	CASSVEGRREQFF
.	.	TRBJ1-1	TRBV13	TGTGCCAGCAGCTCGAGATATGAAGCTTTCTTT	CASSSRYEAFF
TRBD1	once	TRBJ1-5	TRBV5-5	TGTGCCAGCAGCTCCGGGACAGGGGGGAGCAATCAGCCCCAGCATTTT	CASSSGTGGSNQPQHF
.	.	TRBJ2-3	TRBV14	TGTGCCAGCAGCCAAGATCGGGGGACAGATACGCAGTATTTT	CASSQDRGTDTQYF
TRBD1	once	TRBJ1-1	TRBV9	TGTGCCAGCAGCGTCGACAGGGGAACTGAAGCTTTCTTT	CASSVDRGTEAFF
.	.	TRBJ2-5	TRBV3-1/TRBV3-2	TGTGCCAGCAGCCAAGGATCTAGGGGGACGGGGGAGACCCAGTACTTC	CASSQGSRGTGETQYF
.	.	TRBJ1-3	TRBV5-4	TGTGCCAGCAGCAGGACGGGAGGAAACACCATATATTTT	CASSRTGGNTIYF
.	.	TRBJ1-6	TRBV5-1	TGCGCCAGCAGCTCTCCCTCGGGGGGAAATTATAATTCACCCCTCCACTTT	CASSSPSGGNYNSPLHF
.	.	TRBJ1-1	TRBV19	TGTGCCAGTAGTGATGACGCGAACACTGAAGCTTTCTTT	CASSDDANTEAFF
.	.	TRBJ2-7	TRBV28	TGTGCCAGCAGTTCGGGCGAGCAGTACTTC	CASSSGEQYF
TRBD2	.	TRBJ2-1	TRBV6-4	TGTGCCAGCAGCCCGCTAGCGGGGGACTACAATGAGCAGTTCTTC	CASSPLAGDYNEQFF
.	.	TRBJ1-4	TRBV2	TGTGCCAGCAGTGAAGGGACAGCGGGTGAAAAACTGTTTTTT	CASSEGTAGEKLFF
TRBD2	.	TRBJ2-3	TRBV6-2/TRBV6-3	TGTGCCAGCAGTCAACGGACTAGCGGGGGTAGCACAGATACGCAGTATTTT	CASSQRTSGGSTDTQYF
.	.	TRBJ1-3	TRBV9	TGTGCCAGCAGCGTACAGGGGACCTCTGGAAACACCATATATTTT	CASSVQGTSGNTIYF
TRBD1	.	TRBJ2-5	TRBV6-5	TGTGCCAGCAGTTTGGGGGACAGGGTCGAGACCCAGTACTTC	CASSLGDRVETQYF
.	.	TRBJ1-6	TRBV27	TGTGCCAGCGCTTTCAGGGATAATTCACCCCTCCACTTT	CASAFRDNSPLHF
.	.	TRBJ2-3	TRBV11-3	TGTGCCAGCAGCTCGGGGACGGTCACAGATACGCAGTATTTT	CASSSGTVTDTQYF
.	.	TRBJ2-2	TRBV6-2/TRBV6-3	TGTGCCAGCAGTCCCGGGACAACTCCAAACACCGGGGAGCTGTTTTTT	CASSPGTTPNTGELFF
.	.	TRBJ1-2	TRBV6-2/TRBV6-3	TGTGCCAGCAGTTTAGGACTGAGATCTAACTATGGCTACACCTTC	CASSLGLRSNYGYTF
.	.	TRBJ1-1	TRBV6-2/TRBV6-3	TGTGCCAGCAGTTATAGGGGTTCTGAAGCTTTCTTT	CASSYRGSEAFF
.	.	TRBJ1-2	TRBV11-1	TGTGCCAGCAGCTTAGAGCGGGACTATGGCTACACCTTC	CASSLERDYGYTF
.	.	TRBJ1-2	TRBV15	TGTGCCACCAGCAGAGGGGATAGCTATGGCTACACCTTC	CATSRGDSYGYTF
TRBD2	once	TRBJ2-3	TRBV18	TGTGCCAGCTCAGGACTAGCGGGAGGTACAGATACGCAGTATTTT	CASSGLAGGTDTQYF
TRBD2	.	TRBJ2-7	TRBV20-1	TGCCTGGGACTAGCGGGAGAAGAGCAGTACTTC	CLGLAGEEQYF